Given below is one T cell receptor beta chain in context. Its cognate antigen is unknown. Germline CDR1 and CDR2: SGHAT and FQNNGV. V was pared by 3 bases and J by 4 bases, with 10 bases between. The CDR3 runs to 14 residues. TCRdb keeps only in-frame clones here, not all; method: immunoSEQ multiplex PCR. Of just over 2,000,000 clones in the sample, about 95% are singletons; the top ten hold around 1.1%. The source of the sample is a study of shared clonotypes between healthy human individuals. Findings of the study overall: Sample collection involved blood only; tissue repertoires are likely different. Across subsets, estimated richness was generally greater for naive than for memory populations.

Selected positively for CCR7 and CD45RO-negative, naive CD8 cells excluded terminally differentiated effector memory CD45RA+ cells. Donors, healthy HIV-negative adults, lacked recent acute infections or vaccinations. Input material: naive CD8+ T cells sorted from blood. The V and J genes are TRBV11-2 and TRBJ2-1; possible D gene TRBD1, 5 bases. The clonotype was recovered from a man between 18 and 29 years old in good health. CDR3 nucleotides: TGTGCCAGCAGCTTCCAGGACATTTACAATGAGCAGTTCTTC. This codes for CASSFQDIYNEQFF.